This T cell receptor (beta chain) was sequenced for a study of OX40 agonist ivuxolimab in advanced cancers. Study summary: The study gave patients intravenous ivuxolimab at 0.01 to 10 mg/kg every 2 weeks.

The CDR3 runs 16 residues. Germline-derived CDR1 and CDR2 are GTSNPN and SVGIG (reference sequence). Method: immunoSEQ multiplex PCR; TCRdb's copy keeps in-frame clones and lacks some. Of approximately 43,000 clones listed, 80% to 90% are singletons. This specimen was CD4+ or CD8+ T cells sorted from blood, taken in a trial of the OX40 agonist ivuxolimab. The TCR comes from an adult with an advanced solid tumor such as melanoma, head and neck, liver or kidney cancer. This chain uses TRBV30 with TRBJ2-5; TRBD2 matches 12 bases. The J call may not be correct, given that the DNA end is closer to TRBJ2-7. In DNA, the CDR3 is TGTGCCTGGAGTCGGACTAGCGGGGCCTGGACCTACGAGCAGTACTTC. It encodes CAWSRTSGAWTYEQYF.